This TCR beta chain was obtained from a study of blood T cell repertoires in COVID-19 (dated by TCRdb to 2020 to 2021). Study-wide context: The collaborator samples originated in the United States, Italy and Spain and spanned the acute and convalescent phases of COVID-19. Samples were obtained from the ongoing ImmuneRACE study (first 160 participants) and from 1,254 subjects provided by 6 global collaborators. Nearly every sample came with metadata listing a de-identified subject ID, COVID-19 status, age in years and sex. The material from the prospective study consisted of cDNA or gDNA derived from T cells, B-cell-depleted T cells, or PBMCs. The dataset comprised deeply sampled blood TCRbeta repertoires from subjects exposed to, actively infected with, or recovered from COVID-19. The repertoires were released in a freely available public database intended as a resource for research on the immune response to SARS-CoV-2. Where HLA class I and class II types were available, the types were taken from metadata supplied by the sample provider, not from assay-based typing. The full study reports these points: The amount of clinical and demographic metadata varied by source and participant and was provided uncurated.

Each collaborating institution followed its own protocols to collect whole blood in K2EDTA tubes. For TCRbeta analysis, collaborators shipped samples as frozen whole blood, isolated PBMCs, or DNA extracted from either of those sample types. To note about this clone: Its target antigen remains unknown. Per-base quality was not reported, and no clone a single base away is much larger than it.

TCRbeta CDR3 regions were amplified from genomic DNA using the immunoSEQ Assay, a bias-controlled multiplex PCR. Per the original workflow: The number of nucleated cells in each sample was estimated from the amplification of reference gene primers within the assay. To quantify the absolute abundance of each unique TCRbeta CDR3 rearrangement, sequence reads were collapsed and filtered. For each sample, productive Simpson clonality was calculated by taking the square root of Simpson's diversity index across productive rearrangements. Entries here come from immuneACCESS through TCRdb and include only in-frame sequences with V and J called. Some clones fail to appear in such tables; in the studies checked, an unresolved V gene covers under half of the shortfall, and the cause of the remainder is unknown. V and J calls plus clone size are reproduced from that table; the DNA served to infer D and trimming. This sample comprises roughly 62,000 clones, approximately 92% of them detected only once. Approximately 5% of the sample is taken by the ten largest.

Per the germline V gene, ENHRY is the CDR1 and SYGVKD is the CDR2. V and J are trimmed by 0 bases and 7 bases, and the gene matches miss 13 bases of the junction. CDR3 length: 17 amino acids, cysteine to phenylalanine. Only CDR3 DNA is held: 51 bases, read in frame from base 1. The sequence came from a human donor in a cohort sampled during active COVID-19. Sequenced input: peripheral blood. The chain employs TRBV10-3 and TRBJ1-2; 8 bases in between match TRBD1. DNA sequence: TGTGCCATCAGTGAGTCGACCGGGGGGCAGGGGGCGTCTGGCTACACCTTC. This translates into CAISESTGGQGASGYTF.